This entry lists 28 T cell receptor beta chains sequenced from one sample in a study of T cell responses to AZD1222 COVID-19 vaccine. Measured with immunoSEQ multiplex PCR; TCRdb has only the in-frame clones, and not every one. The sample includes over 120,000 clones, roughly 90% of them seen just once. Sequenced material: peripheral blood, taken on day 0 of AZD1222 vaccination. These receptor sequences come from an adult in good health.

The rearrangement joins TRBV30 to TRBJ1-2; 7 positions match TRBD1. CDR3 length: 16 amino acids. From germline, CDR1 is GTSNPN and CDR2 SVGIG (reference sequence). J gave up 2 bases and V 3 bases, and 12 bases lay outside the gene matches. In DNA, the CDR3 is TGTGCCTGGAGCCCCCAGGGGACAGCTCTAAACTATGGCTACACCTTC. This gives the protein CAWSPQGTALNYGYTF.

The CDR3 sequence is CASSPGTDNEQFF. The CDR3 bases are TGCGCCAGCAGCCCCGGGACGGACAATGAGCAGTTCTTC. The chain has TRBV5-1 and TRBJ2-1; D is perhaps TRBD1 or TRBD2 (5 bases each). The V gene's germline CDR1 is SGHRS and CDR2 YFSETQ. The CDR3 runs to 13 residues. V lost 4 bases, J lost 5 bases, and 10 bases lay in between.

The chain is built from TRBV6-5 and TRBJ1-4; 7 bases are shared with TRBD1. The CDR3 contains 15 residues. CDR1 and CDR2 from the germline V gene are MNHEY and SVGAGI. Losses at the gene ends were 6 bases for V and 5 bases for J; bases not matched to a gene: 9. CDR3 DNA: TGTGCCAGCAGCAGTAACAGGGGCGGGAATGAAAAACTGTTTTTT. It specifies CASSSNRGGNEKLFF.

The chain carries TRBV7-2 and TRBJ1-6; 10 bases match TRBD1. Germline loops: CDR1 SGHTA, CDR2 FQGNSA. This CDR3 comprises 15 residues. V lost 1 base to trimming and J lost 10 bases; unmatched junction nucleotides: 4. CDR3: CASSLGGTGESPLHF. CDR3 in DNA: TGTGCCAGCAGCTTAGGGGGGACAGGGGAATCACCCCTCCACTTT.

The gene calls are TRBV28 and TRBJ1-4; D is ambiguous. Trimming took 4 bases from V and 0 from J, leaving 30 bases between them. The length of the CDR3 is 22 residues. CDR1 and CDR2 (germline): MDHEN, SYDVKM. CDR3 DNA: TGTGCCAGCAGTTCTCCCTATCAGGACTTGCAGGCCCCATTCACAACTAATGAAAAACTGTTTTTT. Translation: CASSSPYQDLQAPFTTNEKLFF.

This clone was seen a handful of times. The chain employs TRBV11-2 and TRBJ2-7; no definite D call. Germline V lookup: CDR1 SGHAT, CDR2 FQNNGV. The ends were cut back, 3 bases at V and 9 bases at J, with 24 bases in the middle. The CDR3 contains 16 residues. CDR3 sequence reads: CASSFSFAGSAYGQYF. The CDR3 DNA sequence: TGTGCCAGCAGCTTTTCCTTTGCCGGGTCCGCCTATGGGCAGTACTTC.

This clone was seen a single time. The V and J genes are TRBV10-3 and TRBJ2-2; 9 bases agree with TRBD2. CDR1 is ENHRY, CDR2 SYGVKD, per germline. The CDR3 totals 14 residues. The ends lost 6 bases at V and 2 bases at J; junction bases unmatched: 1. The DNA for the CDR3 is TGTGCCATCAGAGCGGGAGGAAACACCGGGGAGCTGTTTTTT. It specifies CAIRAGGNTGELFF.

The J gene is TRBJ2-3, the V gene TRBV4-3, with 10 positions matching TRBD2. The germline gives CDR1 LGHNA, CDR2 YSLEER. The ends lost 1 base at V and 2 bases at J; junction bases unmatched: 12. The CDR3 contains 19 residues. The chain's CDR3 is CASSQGVASGSEITDTQYF. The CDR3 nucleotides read TGCGCCAGCAGCCAAGGAGTGGCTAGCGGGAGTGAGATCACAGATACGCAGTATTTT.

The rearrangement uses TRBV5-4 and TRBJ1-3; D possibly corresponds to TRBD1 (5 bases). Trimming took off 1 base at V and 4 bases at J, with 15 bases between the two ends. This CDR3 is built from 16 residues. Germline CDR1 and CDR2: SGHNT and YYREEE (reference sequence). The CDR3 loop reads CASSLLGRGRGNTIYF. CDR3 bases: TGTGCCAGCAGCTTGCTGGGGCGGGGAAGGGGAAACACCATATATTTT.

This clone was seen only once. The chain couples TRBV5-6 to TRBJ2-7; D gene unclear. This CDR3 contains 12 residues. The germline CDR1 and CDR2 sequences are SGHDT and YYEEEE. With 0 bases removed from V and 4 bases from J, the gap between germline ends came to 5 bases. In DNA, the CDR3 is TGTGCCAGCAGCTTGGAGCCTTACGAGCAGTACTTC. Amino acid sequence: CASSLEPYEQYF.

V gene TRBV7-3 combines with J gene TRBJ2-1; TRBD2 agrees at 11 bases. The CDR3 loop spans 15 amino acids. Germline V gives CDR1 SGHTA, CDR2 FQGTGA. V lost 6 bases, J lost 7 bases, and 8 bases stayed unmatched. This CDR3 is CASSRLAGFKNEQFF. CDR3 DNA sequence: TGTGCCAGCAGTCGACTAGCGGGATTTAAAAATGAGCAGTTCTTC.

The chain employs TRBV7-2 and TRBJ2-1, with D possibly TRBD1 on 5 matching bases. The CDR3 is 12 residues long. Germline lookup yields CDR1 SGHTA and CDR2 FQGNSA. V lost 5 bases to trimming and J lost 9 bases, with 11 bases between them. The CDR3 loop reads CASSRPQGEQFF. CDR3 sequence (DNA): TGTGCCAGCAGCCGGCCGCAGGGTGAGCAGTTCTTC.

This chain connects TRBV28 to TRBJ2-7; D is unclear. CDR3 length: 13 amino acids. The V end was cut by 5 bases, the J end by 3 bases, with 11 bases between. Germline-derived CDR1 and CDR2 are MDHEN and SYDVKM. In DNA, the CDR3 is TGTGCCAGCAGTACCCCGAGCGTCTACGAGCAGTACTTC. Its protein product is CASSTPSVYEQYF.

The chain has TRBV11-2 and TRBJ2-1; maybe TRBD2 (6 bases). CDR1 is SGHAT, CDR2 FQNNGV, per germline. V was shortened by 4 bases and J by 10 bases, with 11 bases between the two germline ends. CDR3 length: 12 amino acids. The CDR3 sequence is CASSSQGREQFF. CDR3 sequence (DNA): TGTGCCAGCAGCTCTCAAGGGAGGGAGCAGTTCTTC.

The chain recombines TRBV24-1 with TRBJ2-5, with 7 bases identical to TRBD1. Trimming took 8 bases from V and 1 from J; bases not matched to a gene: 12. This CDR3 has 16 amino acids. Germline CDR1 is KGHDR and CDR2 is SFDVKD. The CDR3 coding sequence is TGTGCCACCAAGACGATAAGACAGGGATTCCAAGAGACCCAGTACTTC. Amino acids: CATKTIRQGFQETQYF.

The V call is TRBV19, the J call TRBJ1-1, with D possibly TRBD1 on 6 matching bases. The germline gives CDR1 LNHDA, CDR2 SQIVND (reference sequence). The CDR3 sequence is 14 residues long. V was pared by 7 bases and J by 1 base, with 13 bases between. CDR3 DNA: TGTGCCAGTACCCAGGGGATAACGAACACTGAAGCTTTCTTT. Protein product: CASTQGITNTEAFF.

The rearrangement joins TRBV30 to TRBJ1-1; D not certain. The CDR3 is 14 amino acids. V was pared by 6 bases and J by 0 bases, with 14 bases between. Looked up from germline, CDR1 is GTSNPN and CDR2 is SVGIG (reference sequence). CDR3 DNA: TGTGCCTGCACCGGCCGGTCCATGAACACTGAAGCTTTCTTT. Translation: CACTGRSMNTEAFF.

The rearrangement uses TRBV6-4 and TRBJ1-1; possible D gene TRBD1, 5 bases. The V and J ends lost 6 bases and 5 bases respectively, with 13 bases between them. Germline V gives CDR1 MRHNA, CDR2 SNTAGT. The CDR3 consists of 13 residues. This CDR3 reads CASRPLGGTEAFF. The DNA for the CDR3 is TGTGCCAGCAGACCCCTGGGGGGAACTGAAGCTTTCTTT.

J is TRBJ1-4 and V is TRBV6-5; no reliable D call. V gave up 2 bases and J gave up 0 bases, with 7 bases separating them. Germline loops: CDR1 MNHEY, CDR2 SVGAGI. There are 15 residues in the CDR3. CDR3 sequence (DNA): TGTGCCAGCAGTTACCAGGCAGCAACTAATGAAAAACTGTTTTTT. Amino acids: CASSYQAATNEKLFF.

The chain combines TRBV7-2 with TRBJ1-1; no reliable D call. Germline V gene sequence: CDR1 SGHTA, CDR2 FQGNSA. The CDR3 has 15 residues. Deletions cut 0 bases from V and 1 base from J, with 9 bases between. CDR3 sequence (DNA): TGTGCCAGCAGCTTAGCGGCAGGCCGGAACACTGAAGCTTTCTTT. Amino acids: CASSLAAGRNTEAFF.

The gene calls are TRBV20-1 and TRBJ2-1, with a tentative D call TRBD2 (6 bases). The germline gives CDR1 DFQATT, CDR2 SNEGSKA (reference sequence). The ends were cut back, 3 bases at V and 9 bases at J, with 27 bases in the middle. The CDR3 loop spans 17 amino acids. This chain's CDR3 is CSASTAMTSRRGSEQFF. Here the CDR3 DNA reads TGCAGTGCTAGTACAGCGATGACTAGTAGAAGGGGTAGTGAGCAGTTCTTC.

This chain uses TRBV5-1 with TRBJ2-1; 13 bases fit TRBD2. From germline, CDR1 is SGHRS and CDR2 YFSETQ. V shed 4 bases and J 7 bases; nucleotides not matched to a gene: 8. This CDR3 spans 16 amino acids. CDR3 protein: CASSPGLAGLRNEQFF. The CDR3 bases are TGCGCCAGCAGCCCGGGACTAGCGGGATTAAGAAATGAGCAGTTCTTC.

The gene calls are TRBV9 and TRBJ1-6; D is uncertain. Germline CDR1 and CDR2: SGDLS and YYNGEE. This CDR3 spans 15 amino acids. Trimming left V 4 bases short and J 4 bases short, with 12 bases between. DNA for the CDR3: TGTGCCAGCAGCCCGGACGGCCTATATAATTCACCCCTCCACTTT. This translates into CASSPDGLYNSPLHF.

The CDR3 DNA reads TGCGCCAGTACCGGGACAGCCCTCTACGAGCAGTACTTC. It specifies CASTGTALYEQYF. The gene calls are TRBV5-1 and TRBJ2-7; the match to TRBD1 covers 7 bases. This CDR3 spans 13 amino acids. V shed 8 bases and J 3 bases; nucleotides not matched to a gene: 8. The germline V gene has CDR1 SGHRS and CDR2 YFSETQ. Based on the CDR3 plus reference TRBV5-1 and TRBJ2-7, the full variable domain is KAGVTQTPRYLIKTRGQQVTLSCSPISGHRSVSWYQQTPGQGLQFLFEYFSETQRNKGNFPGRFSGRQFSNSRSEMNVSTLELGDSALYLCASTGTALYEQYFGPGTRLTVT.

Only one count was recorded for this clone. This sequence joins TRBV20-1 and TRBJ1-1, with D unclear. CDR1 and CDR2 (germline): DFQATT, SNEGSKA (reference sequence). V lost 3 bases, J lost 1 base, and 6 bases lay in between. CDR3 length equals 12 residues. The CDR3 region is CSASRGNTEAFF. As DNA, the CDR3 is TGCAGTGCTAGTCGTGGGAACACTGAAGCTTTCTTT.

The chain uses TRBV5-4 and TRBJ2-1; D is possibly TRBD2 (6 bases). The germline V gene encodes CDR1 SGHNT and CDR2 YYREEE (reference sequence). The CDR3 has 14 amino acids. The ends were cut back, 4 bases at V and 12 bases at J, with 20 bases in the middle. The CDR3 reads CASSDSTRFVRQFF. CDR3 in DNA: TGTGCCAGCAGCGACTCGACTAGATTCGTACGGCAGTTCTTC.

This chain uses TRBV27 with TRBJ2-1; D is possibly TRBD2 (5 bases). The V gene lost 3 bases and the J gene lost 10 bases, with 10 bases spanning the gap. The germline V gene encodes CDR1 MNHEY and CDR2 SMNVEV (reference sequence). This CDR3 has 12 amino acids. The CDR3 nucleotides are TGTGCCAGCAGTTTCCTTGGGAGCGAGCAGTTCTTC. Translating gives CASSFLGSEQFF.

The CDR3: CATNEVRGEQFF. CDR3 coding DNA: TGCGCCACCAACGAGGTCCGGGGTGAGCAGTTCTTC. V gene TRBV5-1 combines with J gene TRBJ2-1; D may be TRBD2 (5 bases). Germline lookup yields CDR1 SGHRS and CDR2 YFSETQ. This CDR3 contains 12 residues. The V gene lost 9 bases and the J gene lost 9 bases, with 16 bases spanning the gap.